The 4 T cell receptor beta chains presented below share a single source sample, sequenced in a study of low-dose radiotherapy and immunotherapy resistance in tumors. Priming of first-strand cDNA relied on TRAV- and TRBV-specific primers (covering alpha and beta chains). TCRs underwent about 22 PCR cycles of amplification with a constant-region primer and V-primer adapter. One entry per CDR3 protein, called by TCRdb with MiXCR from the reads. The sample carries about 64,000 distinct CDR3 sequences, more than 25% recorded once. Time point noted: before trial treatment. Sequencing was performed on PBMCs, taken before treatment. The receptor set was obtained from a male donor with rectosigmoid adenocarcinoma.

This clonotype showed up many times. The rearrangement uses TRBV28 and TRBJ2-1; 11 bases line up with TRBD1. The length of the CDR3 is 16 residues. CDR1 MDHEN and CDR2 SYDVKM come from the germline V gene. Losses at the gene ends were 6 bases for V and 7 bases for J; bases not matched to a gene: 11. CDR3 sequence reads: CASRASGTGGFNEQFF. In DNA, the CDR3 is TGTGCCAGCAGAGCCTCCGGGACAGGGGGTTTTAATGAGCAGTTCTTC.

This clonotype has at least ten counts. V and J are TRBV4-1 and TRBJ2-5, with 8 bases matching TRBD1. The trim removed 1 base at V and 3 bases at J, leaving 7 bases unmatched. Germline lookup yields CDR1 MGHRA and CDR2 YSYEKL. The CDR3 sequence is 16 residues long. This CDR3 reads CASSQVAGGEEETQYF. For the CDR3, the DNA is TGCGCCAGCAGCCAAGTGGCAGGGGGCGAAGAAGAGACCCAGTACTTC.

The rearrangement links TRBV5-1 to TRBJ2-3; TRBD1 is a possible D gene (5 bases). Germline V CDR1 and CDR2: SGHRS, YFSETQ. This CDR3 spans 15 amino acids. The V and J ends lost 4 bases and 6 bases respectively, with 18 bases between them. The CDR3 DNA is TGCGCCAGCAGCGTTCAACAAGGGGATGAGGATACGCAGTATTTT. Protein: CASSVQQGDEDTQYF.

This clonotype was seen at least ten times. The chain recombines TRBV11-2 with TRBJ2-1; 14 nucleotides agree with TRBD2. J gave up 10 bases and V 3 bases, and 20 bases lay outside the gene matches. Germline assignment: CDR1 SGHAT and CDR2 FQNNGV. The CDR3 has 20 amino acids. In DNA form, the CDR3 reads TGTGCCAGCAGCTTTGTGTTTCAGTTTATTGGGACTAGCGGGAGTCAAGAGCAGTTCTTC. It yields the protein CASSFVFQFIGTSGSQEQFF.